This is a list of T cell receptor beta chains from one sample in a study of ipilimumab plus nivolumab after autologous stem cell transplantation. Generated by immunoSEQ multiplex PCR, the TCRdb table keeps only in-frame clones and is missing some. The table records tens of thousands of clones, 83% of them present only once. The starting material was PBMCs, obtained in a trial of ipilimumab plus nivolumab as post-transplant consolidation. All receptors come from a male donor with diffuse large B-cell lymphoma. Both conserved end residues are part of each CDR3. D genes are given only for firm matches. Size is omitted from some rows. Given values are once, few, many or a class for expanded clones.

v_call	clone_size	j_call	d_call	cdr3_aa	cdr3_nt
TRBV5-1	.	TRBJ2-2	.	CASSLVVSGELFF	TGCGCCAGCAGCTTGGTCGTTTCCGGGGAGCTGTTTTTT
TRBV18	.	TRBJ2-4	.	CASSPDRQNIQYF	TGTGCCAGCTCTCCAGACAGGCAAAACATTCAGTACTTC
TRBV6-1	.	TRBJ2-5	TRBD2	CASSEFYVGSGGTKETQYF	TGTGCCAGCAGTGAATTTTACGTTGGTTCGGGGGGGACAAAAGAGACCCAGTACTTC
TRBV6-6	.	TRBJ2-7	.	CASSSTQGSYEQYF	TGTGCCAGCAGTTCTACACAGGGTTCCTACGAGCAGTACTTC
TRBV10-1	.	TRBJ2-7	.	CASSGARGSSSYEQYF	TGCGCCAGCAGTGGTGCCCGTGGCAGCAGCTCCTACGAGCAGTACTTC
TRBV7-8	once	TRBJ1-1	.	CASSFRQGSEAFF	TGTGCCAGCAGCTTCCGGCAGGGTAGTGAAGCTTTCTTT
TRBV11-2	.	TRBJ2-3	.	CASSSGTSTDTQYF	TGTGCCAGCAGCTCGGGGACAAGCACAGATACGCAGTATTTT
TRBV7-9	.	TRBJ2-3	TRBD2	CASSRGLAGGRADTQYF	TGTGCCAGCAGCCGAGGACTAGCGGGGGGGCGCGCAGATACGCAGTATTTT
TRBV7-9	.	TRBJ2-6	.	CASSKPGANVLTF	TGTGCCAGCAGTAAACCCGGGGCCAACGTCCTGACTTTC
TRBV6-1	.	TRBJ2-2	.	CASMGLGGAGELFF	TGTGCCAGCATGGGGTTAGGGGGTGCCGGGGAGCTGTTTTTT
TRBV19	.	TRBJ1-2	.	CASERRDWNYGYTF	TGTGCCAGTGAAAGAAGGGATTGGAACTATGGCTACACCTTC
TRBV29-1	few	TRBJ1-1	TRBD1	CSVVRTGVPEAFF	TGCAGCGTTGTTCGGACAGGGGTACCTGAAGCTTTCTTT
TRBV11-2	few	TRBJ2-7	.	CASSPLRGAGHEQYF	TGTGCCAGCAGCCCACTACGGGGGGCCGGCCACGAGCAGTACTTC
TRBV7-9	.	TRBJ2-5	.	CASSYLGEGGETQYF	TGTGCCAGCAGCTATCTGGGGGAAGGGGGAGAGACCCAGTACTTC
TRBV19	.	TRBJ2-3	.	CASSIVGADTQYF	TGTGCCAGTAGTATAGTGGGGGCAGATACGCAGTATTTT
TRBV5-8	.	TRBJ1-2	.	CASSLVGARRVGYTF	TGTGCCAGCAGCTTGGTAGGGGCGCGGAGGGTTGGCTACACCTTC
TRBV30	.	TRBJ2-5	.	CAWSAPTEYQETQYF	TGTGCCTGGAGTGCCCCGACGGAGTACCAAGAGACCCAGTACTTC
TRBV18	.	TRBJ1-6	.	CASSSREGMSSPLHF	TGTGCCAGCTCATCCAGGGAGGGCATGAGTTCACCCCTCCACTTT
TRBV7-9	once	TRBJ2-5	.	CASTRLGQETQYF	TGTGCCAGCACTAGACTAGGTCAAGAGACCCAGTACTTC
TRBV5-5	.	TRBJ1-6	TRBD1	CATHRQGTNSPLHF	TGTGCCACTCACAGACAGGGGACGAATTCACCCCTCCACTTT
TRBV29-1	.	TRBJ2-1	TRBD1	CSVEGQGLGNEQFF	TGCAGCGTTGAGGGACAGGGATTAGGCAATGAGCAGTTCTTC
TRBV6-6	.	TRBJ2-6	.	CASSSSGSGANVLTF	TGTGCCAGCAGTTCCTCCGGATCTGGGGCCAACGTCCTGACTTTC
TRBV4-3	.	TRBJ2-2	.	CASSHEAGNTGELFF	TGCGCCAGCAGCCACGAAGCGGGGAACACCGGGGAGCTGTTTTTT
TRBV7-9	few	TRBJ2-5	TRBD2	CASSGKSTSGALWETQYF	TGTGCCAGCAGTGGAAAATCGACTAGCGGGGCCTTGTGGGAGACCCAGTACTTC
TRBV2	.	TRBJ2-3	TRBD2	CASRASGGAGDTQYF	TGTGCCAGCAGGGCTAGCGGGGGGGCCGGAGATACGCAGTATTTT
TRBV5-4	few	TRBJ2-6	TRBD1	CASTRTGLTGANVLTF	TGTGCCAGCACGAGGACAGGGCTAACTGGGGCCAACGTCCTGACTTTC
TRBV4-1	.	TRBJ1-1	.	CASSRYREMNTEAFF	TGCGCCAGCAGCCGCTACAGGGAAATGAACACTGAAGCTTTCTTT
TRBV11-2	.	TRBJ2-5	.	CASSPVRETQYF	TGTGCCAGCAGCCCCGTGCGGGAGACCCAGTACTTC
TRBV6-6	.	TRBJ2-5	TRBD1	CASSPGSRGLETQYF	TGTGCCAGCAGTCCGGGGAGTAGGGGGCTCGAGACCCAGTACTTC
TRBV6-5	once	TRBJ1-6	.	CASKVGGRDSPLHF	TGTGCCAGCAAGGTGGGAGGGCGGGATTCACCCCTCCACTTT
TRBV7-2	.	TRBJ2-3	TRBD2	CASSSRSSGGAYRQYF	TGTGCCAGCAGCTCGAGATCTAGCGGGGGGGCCTACCGGCAGTATTTT
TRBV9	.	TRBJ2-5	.	CASSVGTVEETQYF	TGTGCCAGCAGCGTAGGGACAGTGGAGGAGACCCAGTACTTC
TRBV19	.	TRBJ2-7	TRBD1	CASSIGQGYEQYF	TGTGCCAGTAGTATAGGACAGGGCTACGAGCAGTACTTC
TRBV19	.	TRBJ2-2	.	CASSLLGAGNTGELFF	TGTGCCAGTAGTCTTCTAGGGGCAGGAAACACCGGGGAGCTGTTTTTT
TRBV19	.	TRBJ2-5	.	CASSIARGQETQYF	TGTGCCAGTAGTATAGCACGCGGCCAAGAGACCCAGTACTTC